The 27 T cell receptor beta chains below come from one sample, sequenced in a study of Ad26.COV2.S vaccination and SARS-CoV-2 variants. Treatment denoted: some 19 received Ad26.COV2.S at low or high dose, single or two shots; several received placebo; per-sample allocation not given. Sampling happened 63 days after the first vaccine or placebo injection. Some clones are missing from TCRdb's copy, which holds only in-frame ones; the method was immunoSEQ multiplex PCR. The table has around 400,000 clones, about four fifths seen once. The specimen was peripheral blood, collected in a trial of Ad26.COV2.S vaccine versus placebo. All receptors come from a person aged 18-65 years who received the Ad26.COV2.S COVID-19 vaccine or a placebo.

The chain links TRBV9 to TRBJ1-4; the D gene is possibly TRBD1 (6 bases). Germline V CDR1 and CDR2: SGDLS, YYNGEE. V was cut by 4 bases and J by 4 bases, with 14 bases left in between. The CDR3 covers 15 residues. As DNA, the CDR3 is TGTGCCAGCAGCCTCCAACAGGGACTTAATGAAAAACTGTTTTTT. It translates to CASSLQQGLNEKLFF.

The V call is TRBV6-5, the J call TRBJ2-5, with D perhaps assigned TRBD1 or TRBD2 (5 bases each). Trimming pared 2 bases from V and 4 bases from J, leaving 8 bases between. CDR3 length: 13 residues. Germline V gene sequence: CDR1 MNHEY, CDR2 SVGAGI. CDR3 region: CASSYEGIETQYF. The CDR3 coding sequence is TGTGCCAGCAGTTACGAGGGGATAGAGACCCAGTACTTC.

This clone turned up a few times. The chain links TRBV6-5 to TRBJ1-1; 8 nucleotides align to TRBD1. This CDR3 spans 14 amino acids. The germline CDR1 and CDR2 sequences are MNHEY and SVGAGI. J was trimmed by 5 bases and V by 7 bases; bases with no gene match: 9. The chain's CDR3 is CASKFDRGVTEAFF. The CDR3 DNA reads as TGTGCCAGCAAGTTCGACAGGGGCGTTACTGAAGCTTTCTTT.

In regard to this clone: Different DNA sequences within this sample yield the same CDR3. CDR3 residues: CASSPRTGGGYTF. In DNA, the CDR3 is TGTGCCAGCAGCCCCCGGACAGGGGGCGGCTACACCTTC. This chain uses TRBV13 with TRBJ1-2; 11 bases fit TRBD1. Germline V lookup: CDR1 PRHDT, CDR2 FYEKMQ (reference sequence). This CDR3 region has 13 residues. V dropped 5 bases and J dropped 8; count of bases not matched to a gene: 4.

The chain employs TRBV15 and TRBJ1-4; the D is unclear. CDR3 length equals 13 residues. Germline V gene sequence: CDR1 LNHNV, CDR2 YYDKDF (reference sequence). Trimming left V 1 base short and J 4 bases short, with 4 bases between. The CDR3 spells CATSRGVNEKLFF. CDR3 bases: TGTGCCACCAGCAGAGGGGTTAATGAAAAACTGTTTTTT.

The chain is built from TRBV6-5 and TRBJ2-1; D gene ambiguous. Looked up from germline, CDR1 is MNHEY and CDR2 is SVGAGI. The CDR3 runs to 14 residues. Trimming stripped 7 bases from V and 4 bases from J, with 14 bases between. Here the CDR3 DNA reads TGTGCCAGCATTCGTGAGTTTGGGTACAATGAGCAGTTCTTC. Translated, it gives CASIREFGYNEQFF.

Of note for this clone: Germline is not matched at one junction end, which may reflect a read error. The chain combines TRBV20-1 with TRBJ1-2, with TRBD1 as a possible D gene (6 bases). CDR3 size: 14 residues. The germline CDR1 and CDR2 sequences are DFQATT and SNEGSKA (reference sequence). The CDR3 DNA reads TGCAGTTCTAGTAGTCAGCGGGGGGCCTATGGCTACACCTTC. This codes for CSSSSQRGAYGYTF.

This chain joins TRBV19 and TRBJ1-2; D uncertain. V dropped 6 bases and J dropped 8 bases, with 16 bases sitting between them. The CDR3 runs 13 residues. Germline CDR1 LNHDA, CDR2 SQIVND (reference sequence). This CDR3 reads CASSSVESWGYTF. CDR3 nucleotide sequence: TGTGCCAGTAGCTCGGTCGAGTCGTGGGGCTACACCTTC.

The chain employs TRBV7-9 and TRBJ1-2; TRBD1 might be the D (5 bases). With 3 bases removed from V and 11 bases from J, the gap between germline ends came to 22 bases. The CDR3 loop spans 15 amino acids. CDR1 and CDR2 (germline): SEHNR, FQNEAQ (reference sequence). For the CDR3, the DNA is TGTGCCAGCAGCTTTGGGGCGTCCGGCTCGTTTGGTTACACCTTC. Protein: CASSFGASGSFGYTF.

The chain joins TRBV4-1 to TRBJ2-1; 7 bases align to TRBD1. The CDR3 has 16 amino acids. Trimming cost V 4 bases and J 7 bases; bases outside gene matches: 13. Germline lookup yields CDR1 MGHRA and CDR2 YSYEKL. For the CDR3, the DNA is TGCGCCAGCAGCCCCCGAGGACGGACAGGTAGGAATGAGCAGTTCTTC. Its protein is CASSPRGRTGRNEQFF.

This clone was recorded only once. The gene calls are TRBV19 and TRBJ2-1, with unresolved D. The CDR3 covers 14 residues. With 8 bases removed from V and 0 bases from J, the gap between germline ends came to 11 bases. CDR1 is LNHDA and CDR2 is SQIVND in the germline V gene (reference sequence). Written as DNA, the CDR3 is TGTGCCAGTTCCACTGATAGCTCCTACAATGAGCAGTTCTTC. It codes for CASSTDSSYNEQFF. Using reference TRBV19 and TRBJ2-1 for the parts outside the CDR3, the full variable domain is DGGITQSPKYLFRKEGQNVTLSCEQNLNHDAMYWYRQDPGQGLRLIYYSQIVNDFQKGDIAEGYSVSREKKESFPLTVTSAQKNPTAFYLCASSTDSSYNEQFFGPGTRLTVL.

This clone was recorded a few times. For the CDR3, the DNA is TGCGCCAGCAGCGGCCCTGGGGAGATGAACACCGGGGAGCTGTTTTTT. It translates to CASSGPGEMNTGELFF. V is TRBV5-1 and J is TRBJ2-2; D may be TRBD2 (5 bases). Germline loops: CDR1 SGHRS, CDR2 YFSETQ. This CDR3 spans 16 amino acids. V lost 4 bases, J lost 1 base, and 14 bases lay in between. The variable domain in full, completed from reference TRBV5-1 and TRBJ2-2, reads KAGVTQTPRYLIKTRGQQVTLSCSPISGHRSVSWYQQTPGQGLQFLFEYFSETQRNKGNFPGRFSGRQFSNSRSEMNVSTLELGDSALYLCASSGPGEMNTGELFFGEGSRLTVL.

The chain couples TRBV7-9 to TRBJ1-1; D is uncertain. The CDR3 length is 14 residues. CDR1 SEHNR and CDR2 FQNEAQ come from the germline V gene (reference sequence). Trimming stripped 4 bases from V and 1 base from J, with 10 bases between. The CDR3 DNA reads TGTGCCAGCAGCTCCCATCGGGGGAACACTGAAGCTTTCTTT. Encoded protein: CASSSHRGNTEAFF. Full variable domain (remainder filled in from reference TRBV7-9 and TRBJ1-1): DTGVSQNPRHKITKRGQNVTFRCDPISEHNRLYWYRQTLGQGPEFLTYFQNEAQLEKSRLLSDRFSAERPKGSFSTLEIQRTEQGDSAMYLCASSSHRGNTEAFFGQGTRLTVV.

The rearrangement links TRBV7-2 to TRBJ1-5; 7 nucleotides match TRBD1. Germline values: CDR1 SGHTA, CDR2 FQGNSA. V trimming: 3 bases; J trimming: 2 bases; junction bases outside the gene matches: 4. This CDR3 spans 15 amino acids. The CDR3 is CASSLAGGGNQPQHF. Here the CDR3 DNA reads TGTGCCAGCAGCTTGGCAGGGGGTGGCAATCAGCCCCAGCATTTT.

This chain uses TRBV7-3 with TRBJ2-7; D is ambiguous. This CDR3 is built from 16 residues. Trimming pared 4 bases from V and 2 bases from J, leaving 18 bases between. Germline CDR1 and CDR2: SGHTA and FQGTGA. The CDR3 nucleotides read TGTGCCAGCAGCTCCTTCCCGAGCAGGTCCACCTACGAGCAGTACTTC. Translation gives CASSSFPSRSTYEQYF.

This clone was seen just once. This CDR3 is CASSEFLAGETVEQFF. CDR3 in DNA: TGCGCCAGCAGTGAGTTTCTAGCGGGAGAGACGGTTGAGCAGTTCTTC. This chain links TRBV10-2 with TRBJ2-1; 10 bases line up with TRBD2. Germline trimming cut 1 base from V and 9 bases from J; bases unmatched to any gene: 9. Germline V gene data show CDR1 as WSHSY and CDR2 as SAAADI. The CDR3 totals 16 residues.

On this clone itself: The sample has other DNA sequences that encode this CDR3 too. This chain uses TRBV5-1 with TRBJ2-5, with TRBD1 identical over 7 bases. Germline CDR1 is SGHRS and CDR2 is YFSETQ. CDR3 size: 14 residues. V lost 4 bases and J lost 5; bases outside the gene matches: 8. In DNA, the CDR3 is TGCGCCAGCAGCCCGGGACAGCGGATGGAGACCCAGTACTTC. Its protein is CASSPGQRMETQYF. Variable domain in full (rest from reference TRBV5-1 and TRBJ2-5): KAGVTQTPRYLIKTRGQQVTLSCSPISGHRSVSWYQQTPGQGLQFLFEYFSETQRNKGNFPGRFSGRQFSNSRSEMNVSTLELGDSALYLCASSPGQRMETQYFGPGTRLLVL.

The J gene is TRBJ1-3, the V gene TRBV13; D is uncertain. This CDR3 spans 15 amino acids. The germline CDR1 and CDR2 sequences are PRHDT and FYEKMQ (reference sequence). V was cut by 2 bases and J by 0 bases, with 8 bases left in between. The CDR3 loop is CASSLMPNSGNTIYF. The CDR3 nucleotides are TGTGCCAGCAGCTTAATGCCCAACTCTGGAAACACCATATATTTT.

The genes are TRBV27 and TRBJ1-6; TRBD1 might be the D (5 bases). In germline, CDR1 is MNHEY, CDR2 SMNVEV (reference sequence). The length of the CDR3 is 15 residues. V was trimmed by 0 bases and J by 11 bases, leaving 14 bases between them. The CDR3 sequence is CASSLSPMGGTPLHF. DNA of the CDR3: TGTGCCAGCAGTTTATCCCCTATGGGGGGGACACCCCTCCACTTT.

CDR3 bases: TGTGCCAGCGACAGGGGGCCCTATAGCAATCAGCCCCAGCATTTT. As protein: CASDRGPYSNQPQHF. The genes are TRBV19 and TRBJ1-5; 10 bases agree with TRBD1. With 9 bases clipped from V and 0 bases from J, the junction kept 5 bases outside the gene matches. The V gene's germline CDR1 is LNHDA and CDR2 SQIVND (reference sequence). CDR3 length: 15 residues.

The gene calls are TRBV12-5 and TRBJ2-2; TRBD2 is a possible D gene (5 bases). Germline values: CDR1 LGHNT, CDR2 FRNRAP. With 5 bases removed from V and 2 bases from J, the gap between germline ends came to 12 bases. This CDR3 is built from 15 residues. CDR3: CASGLRTSNTGELFF. The CDR3 region has the DNA TGTGCTAGTGGTCTTCGGACTTCTAACACCGGGGAGCTGTTTTTT.

This clone was detected ten times or more. The chain carries TRBV30 and TRBJ2-2; TRBD2 matches 9 bases. The ends lost 4 bases at V and 7 bases at J; junction bases unmatched: 10. This CDR3 is built from 15 residues. The germline CDR1 and CDR2 sequences are GTSNPN and SVGIG (reference sequence). CDR3 coding DNA: TGTGCCTGGATCACAGGGGCTAGCGGGGACGGGGAGCTGTTTTTT. Protein sequence: CAWITGASGDGELFF.

The V gene is TRBV20-1, the J gene TRBJ2-7; TRBD2 agrees at 7 bases. The J segment lost 0 bases and the V segment lost 3 bases, leaving 11 bases of the junction unmatched. The CDR3 loop spans 16 amino acids. Germline V gene lookup returns CDR1 DFQATT and CDR2 SNEGSKA (reference sequence). Here the CDR3 DNA reads TGCAGTGCTAGTGACCCCGGGCGGGAGCGCTCCTACGAGCAGTACTTC. It codes for CSASDPGRERSYEQYF.

The gene calls are TRBV4-1 and TRBJ1-1; D not resolved. The CDR3 contains 14 residues. Trimming took off 6 bases at V and 0 bases at J, with 11 bases between the two ends. Germline loops: CDR1 MGHRA, CDR2 YSYEKL. CDR3 protein: CASRSERLNTEAFF. The CDR3 region has the DNA TGCGCCAGCAGATCGGAAAGACTGAACACTGAAGCTTTCTTT.

The genes are TRBV7-2 and TRBJ1-1; tentative D call: TRBD1 (5 bases). Germline values: CDR1 SGHTA, CDR2 FQGNSA. The CDR3 totals 14 residues. The germline V and J ends were trimmed by 1 base and 9 bases, with 15 bases remaining between them. This chain's CDR3 is CASSLEFPGSQAFF. The CDR3 DNA reads as TGTGCCAGCAGCTTAGAGTTCCCAGGGTCGCAAGCTTTCTTT.

The chain uses TRBV27 and TRBJ2-7; TRBD1 might be the D (5 bases). Germline CDR1 is MNHEY and CDR2 is SMNVEV (reference sequence). V was shortened by 6 bases and J by 4 bases, with 16 bases between the two germline ends. This CDR3 is built from 14 residues. The CDR3 DNA reads as TGTGCCAGCAGCCCTTACGGCAGGGCTTACGAGCAGTACTTC. Its translation: CASSPYGRAYEQYF.

DNA for the CDR3: TGTGCCAGCGGACGGACAGGTAGTTCACCCCTCCACTTT. This gives the protein CASGRTGSSPLHF. The chain employs TRBV7-3 and TRBJ1-6, with 7 bases that match TRBD1. From germline, CDR1 is SGHTA and CDR2 FQGTGA. The CDR3 length is 13 residues. Germline trimming cut 8 bases from V and 9 bases from J; bases unmatched to any gene: 7.